What follows is one T cell receptor beta chain and its context. Its antigen is currently not known. No base quality values were provided; no much bigger clone lies one nucleotide off. At the junction V is shortened by 6 bases and J by 3 bases, with 10 bases in between. Reading the germline V gene gives CDR1 SGHRS and CDR2 YFSETQ. The CDR3 runs 14 amino acids, cysteine and phenylalanine included. Just CDR3 DNA is preserved here, 42 bases in frame from base 1. Library method: 5' RACE. The sequencing machine was an Illumina HiSeq 2500. A second PCR of roughly 7 to 11 cycles was performed with a sample-barcoded 5' primer and a J-beta primer mix. A unique molecular identifier was introduced onto each TCR beta cDNA molecule by a template-switch 5' adaptor carrying 12 random nucleotides. Each sample yielded at least 2.5 million CDR3-containing paired-end reads. The Mint cDNA synthesis kit, primed by a TRBC-specific oligonucleotide, was used to synthesize first-strand cDNA from all RNA. Following uracil-DNA glycosylase treatment, a first 18-cycle PCR with universal primers M1SS and BC2_uni_R was performed on all cDNA. The authors' pipeline ran thus. For normalization, 1 million high-quality reads were randomly selected from each sample, with every read carrying a distinct molecular identifier. Reads sharing molecular identifiers were discarded rather than binned into consensus sequences. CDR3 identification, clonotype clustering and error correction used MiTCR with a Q25 quality threshold and the strictest error-elimination algorithm. A nonparametric unseen species model using Euler transformation provided a lower-bound estimate of total TCR beta diversity. Through fastp at Q25 and MiXCR, TCRdb rebuilt clones from the public reads, retaining in-frame beta chains. Each CDR3 protein gets just one entry, which takes the most common genes and DNA from the rows behind it. The V and J calls were not made by the authors but by TCRdb's processing. The sample data list approximately 780,000 distinct CDR3 sequences, and 20% to 30% of these were observed just once. The biggest ten clones account for about 2.9% of the sample.

These data are taken from a study of blood T cells in healthy people across ages (dated by TCRdb to the mid-2010s). As for the study more broadly: In model experiments, roughly one uniquely barcoded TCR beta cDNA molecule per two T cells was captured by template switching. Donors were grouped into four age groups: young (average approximately 15 years), middle-aged (around 39), aged (around 60) and long-lived (over 80). Age-related changes in TCR beta repertoire diversity were measured in the study by deep sequencing normalized with unique cDNA molecular identifiers. For two donors (one aged 18 to 29 and one aged 80 or older), the study analyzed two additional independent replicas of 1 million unique cDNA reads from the same blood draw. Overall study outcomes, separate from this receptor: The CMV infection status of donors was not known, potentially confounding age-related changes in expanded clonotypes. Because profiling used bulk unsorted PBMCs, naive and antigen-experienced compartments could not be compared conclusively. Compared with the aged group, more naive CD4+ T cells, fewer expanded clones and increased TCR diversity were shown by the long-lived group, suggesting age selection. As age increased, observed TCR beta diversity per million T cells dropped in a roughly linear way, and a significant reduction was already evident by age about 36. There was a strong correlation between observed TCR beta diversity and the percentage of naive T cells measured by flow cytometry. Estimates of total diversity based on one million sequenced T cells were regarded as lower bounds and as underestimates.

The 39 donors, aged about 6 to 95 years, were systemically healthy Caucasian individuals from Russia. Ten milliliters of peripheral blood were drawn from each donor into EDTA-treated Vacutainer tubes. PBMCs were isolated by Ficoll-Paque density-gradient centrifugation, with at least 6 million obtained per sample. Trizol reagent was used to extract total RNA from PBMCs, with at least 5.5 micrograms per sample. The percentages of naive CD45RAhigh/CD27high T cells were determined by flow cytometry on a PBMC aliquot from every donor. This sample also belongs to another study, concerning T cells of mothers and their children. The second study's paper adds: The donors were nine systemically healthy Caucasian individuals, made up of three mothers and their six children. cDNA synthesis consumed the entire amount of extracted RNA, loaded at about 1.5 ug RNA in each 15 ul reaction. In the second PCR, the M1S primer added sample barcodes and 2-4 random nucleotides. Over 8.5 million TCR beta CDR3 reads came from each mother, compared with some 3 million reads from each child. TCR recombination output is similarly shaped by thymic selection in related and unrelated pairs, with a minor effect exerted by inherited differences. Related mother-child pairs always showed normalized repertoire overlap that was slightly higher than in unrelated mother-child pairs, though the difference was never significant. No persistent microchimeric T cell clones were found, with a detection sensitivity of approximately 100 clones per million clonotypes. To look for features that set related mother-child pairs apart from unrelated individuals, the researchers ran deep NGS to compare the TCR beta repertoires of mothers and children. Mothers averaged roughly 40 +/- 4 years of age and children averaged about 10 +/- 4 years. After adapter ligation with NEBNext reagents, the libraries were sequenced on Illumina HiSeq 2000 with 100+100 nt paired-end reads. To prevent cross-contamination, the mother and child libraries were prepared a month apart and were sequenced in separate runs. Each donor had between roughly 450,000 and 2,100,000 distinct TCR beta clonotypes identified. Naive TCR beta clonotypes were estimated from low-frequency clonotypes matched to each donor's FACS-determined naive share, without sorting.

The V and J segments used are TRBV5-1 and TRBJ2-6; perhaps TRBD1 is the D gene, with 5 bases matching. This TCR derives from a boy aged 5-17 years in good health. Sequencing used blood. The DNA sequence is TGCGCCAGCAAGTCGACAGTTGGGGCCAACGTCCTGACTTTC. Translated, this gives CASKSTVGANVLTF.